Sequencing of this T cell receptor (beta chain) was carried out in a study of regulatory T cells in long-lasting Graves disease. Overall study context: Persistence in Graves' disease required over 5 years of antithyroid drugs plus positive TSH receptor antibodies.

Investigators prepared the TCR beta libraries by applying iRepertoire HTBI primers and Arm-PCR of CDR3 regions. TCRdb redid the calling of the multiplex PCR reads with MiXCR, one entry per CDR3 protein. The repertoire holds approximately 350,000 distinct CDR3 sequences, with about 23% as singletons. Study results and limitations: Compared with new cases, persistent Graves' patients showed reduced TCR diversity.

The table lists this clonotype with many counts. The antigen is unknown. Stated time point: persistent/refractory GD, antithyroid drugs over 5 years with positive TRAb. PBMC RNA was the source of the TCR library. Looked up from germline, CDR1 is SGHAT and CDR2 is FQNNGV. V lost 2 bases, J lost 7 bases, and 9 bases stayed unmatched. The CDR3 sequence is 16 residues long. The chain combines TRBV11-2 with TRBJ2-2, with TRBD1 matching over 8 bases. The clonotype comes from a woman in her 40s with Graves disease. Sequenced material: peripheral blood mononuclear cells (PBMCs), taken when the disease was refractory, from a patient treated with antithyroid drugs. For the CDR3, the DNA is TGTGCCAGCAGCTTAACGACAGGGGATTTTAGCGGGGAGCTGTTTTTT. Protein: CASSLTTGDFSGELFF.